The rows below give T cell receptor beta chains drawn from one sample of a study of shared clonotypes between healthy human individuals. The assay was immunoSEQ multiplex PCR, and TCRdb's table has in-frame clones only and misses some. Among about 680,000 clones listed, approximately 90% were seen once. Material for sequencing was naive CD8+ T cells sorted from blood. The receptors were sampled from a man aged 30 to 45 in good health. Both conserved end residues are part of each CDR3.

v_call: TRBV9; cdr3_aa: CASSADRGPYNEQFF
v_call: TRBV5-4; cdr3_aa: CASSSGDRVAEQYF
v_call: TRBV5-1; cdr3_aa: CASSLESRGDEQFF
v_call: TRBV7-8; cdr3_aa: CASSSTRDRSNQPQHF
v_call: TRBV27; cdr3_aa: CASSLFPGSYEQYF
v_call: TRBV4-3; cdr3_aa: CASSQDPPGGHTGELFF
v_call: TRBV13; cdr3_aa: CASSPTSADSYEQYF
v_call: TRBV10-2; cdr3_aa: CASGDGLSQSNEQFF
v_call: TRBV7-8; cdr3_aa: CASSAGLLSYEQYF
v_call: TRBV10-3; cdr3_aa: CAIRGVETYTEAFF
v_call: TRBV27; cdr3_aa: CASSSHPTGAETQYF
v_call: TRBV7-6; cdr3_aa: CASTPSGGTGELFF
v_call: TRBV7-3; cdr3_aa: CASSFTGTSFNEQFF
v_call: TRBV5-6; cdr3_aa: CASSLLAVNSYEQYF
v_call: TRBV5-8; cdr3_aa: CASSLRDRGTDTQYF
v_call: TRBV29-1; cdr3_aa: CSVAPGQITGELFF
v_call: TRBV25-1; cdr3_aa: CASRAGDYEQYF
v_call: TRBV25-1; cdr3_aa: CASSEHVYEQYF
v_call: TRBV23-1; cdr3_aa: CASSHAAEDTGELFF
v_call: TRBV7-8; cdr3_aa: CASSSHRDQYEQYF
v_call: TRBV5-6; cdr3_aa: CASSLGPYSNQPQHF
v_call: TRBV5-5; cdr3_aa: CASSPGHLHGYTF
v_call: TRBV7-3; cdr3_aa: CASSLTGGERERENEQFF
v_call: TRBV29-1; cdr3_aa: CSAEGGSYNEQFF
v_call: TRBV7-6; cdr3_aa: CASSLFDSGANVLTF
v_call: TRBV27; cdr3_aa: CASSAVLAGVEQFF
v_call: TRBV29-1; cdr3_aa: CSVEGGDLVF